The rows below give T cell receptor beta chains drawn from one sample of a study of T cell repertoires in cytomegalovirus infection. TCRdb analysed the reads with MiXCR anew, one entry per CDR3 protein. The profile shows about 150,000 distinct CDR3 sequences, around 20% of them singletons. Sequencing was performed on PBMCs. These TCRs come from a human donor in good health (CMV status not recorded). Some clones in this sample may be carry-over from other donors' samples. Each CDR3 is given with its conserved first and last residue. A D gene is named only where the DNA matches it firmly. Rows give clone size only sometimes, using once, few, many, or a class for an expanded clone.

cdr3_length d_call j_call v_call clone_size cdr3_nt cdr3_aa
15 NA TRBJ2-3 TRBV18 few TGTGCCAGCTCACCACTCCCAGCCAACACAGATACGCAGTATTTT CASSPLPANTDTQYF
19 NA TRBJ2-7 TRBV5-1 few TGCGCCAGCAGCCACCATATACCCGGTTGGTCCCTAGAACTCTACGAGCAGTACTTC CASSHHIPGWSLELYEQYF
14 TRBD1 TRBJ2-5 TRBV2 NA TGTGCCAGCAGTGCCACAGGGGTACATGAGACCCAGTACTTC CASSATGVHETQYF
16 TRBD1 TRBJ1-4 TRBV10-3 NA TGTGCCATCAGGGGGGACAGGGGGCGCGGTAATGAAAAACTGTTTTTT CAIRGDRGRGNEKLFF
17 TRBD2 TRBJ2-7 TRBV6-2/TRBV6-3 few TGTGCCAGCAGTTACTCGAACGGACTAGCGGAAAAATACGAGCAGTACTTC CASSYSNGLAEKYEQYF
15 NA TRBJ2-2 TRBV6-1 NA TGTGCCAGCAGTGAGGCCCGCCTGGCTTCCGGGGAGCTGTTTTTT CASSEARLASGELFF
14 NA TRBJ1-1 TRBV11-2 NA TGTGCCAGCAGCTCAGACGGATCGAACACTGAAGCTTTCTTT CASSSDGSNTEAFF
14 TRBD1 TRBJ2-7 TRBV7-8 many TGTGCCAGCAGCGGACGGACAGGGGTAGGAGAGCAGTACTTC CASSGRTGVGEQYF
15 TRBD2 TRBJ2-1 TRBV11-2 many TGTGCCAGCAGCTTAGCTAGCGGGAGTTACAATGAGCAGTTCTTC CASSLASGSYNEQFF
15 TRBD1 TRBJ2-3 TRBV6-1 NA TGTGCCAGCAGCAAGACAGGGTGGAGCACAGATACGCAGTATTTT CASSKTGWSTDTQYF
12 NA TRBJ2-7 TRBV11-3 many TGTGCCAGCACCTCCAGGGGTAACGAGCAGTACTTC CASTSRGNEQYF
16 TRBD2 TRBJ2-1 TRBV28 NA TGTGCCAGCAGTTTATCCCTAGCGGAAGCATACAATGAGCAGTTCTTC CASSLSLAEAYNEQFF
16 TRBD2 TRBJ2-1 TRBV6-1 NA TGTGCCAGCAGTGAACTGCTAGCGGGGGGTTACAATGAGCAGTTCTTC CASSELLAGGYNEQFF